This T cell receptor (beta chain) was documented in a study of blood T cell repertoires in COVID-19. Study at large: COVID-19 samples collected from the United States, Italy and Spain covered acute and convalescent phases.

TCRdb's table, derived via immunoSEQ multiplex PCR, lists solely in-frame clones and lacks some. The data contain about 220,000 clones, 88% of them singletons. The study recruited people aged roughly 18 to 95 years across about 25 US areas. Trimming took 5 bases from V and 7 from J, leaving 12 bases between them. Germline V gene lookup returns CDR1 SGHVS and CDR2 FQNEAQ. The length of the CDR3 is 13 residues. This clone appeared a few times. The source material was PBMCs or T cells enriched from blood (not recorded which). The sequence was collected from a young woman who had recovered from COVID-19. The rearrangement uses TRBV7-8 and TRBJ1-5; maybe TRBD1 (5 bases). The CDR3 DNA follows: TGTGCCAGCAGCCCTCAGGGTTGGCAGCCCCAGCATTTT. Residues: CASSPQGWQPQHF.